These 10 T cell receptor beta chains came from one sample sequenced in a study of T cells and Merkel cell carcinoma outcomes. The table came from immunoSEQ multiplex PCR; TCRdb's copy has only in-frame clones and leaves some out. The sample yields around 16,000 clones, roughly 79% seen once. The material sequenced was tumor tissue from Merkel cell carcinoma. These receptor sequences come from a human donor with Merkel cell carcinoma.

The chain links TRBV7-9 to TRBJ1-2; no reliable D call. Trimming stripped 5 bases from V and 1 base from J, with 11 bases between. Germline CDR1 is SEHNR and CDR2 is FQNEAQ (reference sequence). The CDR3 consists of 14 residues. This chain's CDR3 is CASSVPGSNYGYTF. CDR3 DNA: TGTGCCAGCAGCGTCCCCGGGAGTAACTATGGCTACACCTTC.

The chain combines TRBV9 with TRBJ1-1; no clear D gene. The CDR3 contains 15 residues. With 3 bases removed from V and 1 base from J, the gap between germline ends came to 13 bases. Germline V CDR1 and CDR2: SGDLS, YYNGEE. The CDR3 loop reads CASSARRHQNTEAFF. The CDR3 DNA is TGTGCCAGCAGCGCGAGAAGACACCAGAACACTGAAGCTTTCTTT.

CDR3 nucleotides: TGTGCCAGTAGTATAGTAGGGGCTGCAACTAATGAAAAACTGTTTTTT. It yields the protein CASSIVGAATNEKLFF. The gene calls are TRBV19 and TRBJ1-4; D possibly corresponds to TRBD1 (5 bases). V dropped 1 base and J dropped 0 bases, with 9 bases sitting between them. Per germline, CDR1 LNHDA and CDR2 SQIVND (reference sequence). This CDR3 contains 16 residues.

This chain links TRBV6-6 with TRBJ2-3; D is perhaps TRBD2 (6 bases). From germline, CDR1 is MNHNY and CDR2 SVGAGI (reference sequence). V was shortened by 6 bases and J by 2 bases, with 12 bases between the two germline ends. CDR3 size: 14 residues. CDR3 sequence: CASRPLALTDTQYF. The CDR3, as DNA: TGTGCCAGCAGACCTCTAGCGCTCACAGATACGCAGTATTTT.

The V gene is TRBV10-3, the J gene TRBJ2-3; 7 nucleotides align to TRBD1. The CDR3 covers 17 residues. V trimming: 4 bases; J trimming: 1 base; junction bases outside the gene matches: 11. The germline V gene encodes CDR1 ENHRY and CDR2 SYGVKD. The CDR3 sequence is CAISAKMTGSGTDTQYF. The CDR3 DNA is TGTGCCATCAGTGCTAAAATGACAGGGAGTGGCACAGATACGCAGTATTTT.

This chain links TRBV19 with TRBJ1-2, with a tentative D call TRBD1 (5 bases). The germline CDR1 and CDR2 sequences are LNHDA and SQIVND (reference sequence). Trimming took 0 bases from V and 4 from J, leaving 9 bases between them. This CDR3 comprises 14 residues. The CDR3 DNA is TGTGCCAGTAGTATAGAGGGGACGGCCTATGGCTACACCTTC. It encodes CASSIEGTAYGYTF.

J is TRBJ2-7 and V is TRBV2; 7 bases align to TRBD1. Germline V gene data show CDR1 as SNHLY and CDR2 as FYNNEI. The CDR3 has 14 residues. With V trimmed by 6 bases and J by 2 bases, 7 bases remained unmatched. The CDR3 spells CASRPVQGAYEQYF. CDR3 DNA sequence: TGTGCCAGCAGACCAGTTCAGGGGGCCTACGAGCAGTACTTC.

The chain combines TRBV5-1 with TRBJ2-1; the D is unclear. Between the trimmed V and J ends, which lost 4 bases and 5 bases, there was a span of 13 bases. Looked up from germline, CDR1 is SGHRS and CDR2 is YFSETQ. CDR3 size: 14 residues. CDR3 amino acids: CASSLAGINNEQFF. CDR3 nucleotide sequence: TGCGCCAGCAGCCTGGCAGGTATAAACAATGAGCAGTTCTTC.

This chain links TRBV5-4 with TRBJ2-4; D is perhaps TRBD2 (5 bases). The CDR3 runs to 14 residues. The V gene's germline CDR1 is SGHNT and CDR2 YYREEE (reference sequence). Trimming removed 2 bases from V and 0 bases from J, with 6 bases in between. The CDR3 sequence: CASSFAGAKNIQYF. The CDR3 nucleotides are TGTGCCAGCAGCTTCGCGGGAGCCAAAAACATTCAGTACTTC.

This rearrangement joins TRBV18 to TRBJ2-3; D perhaps matches TRBD1 (5 bases). The V end was cut by 3 bases, the J end by 6 bases, with 16 bases between. This CDR3 comprises 15 residues. Germline loops: CDR1 KGHSH, CDR2 LQKENI. The CDR3 spells CASSPLGQGLDTQYF. The DNA for the CDR3 is TGTGCCAGCTCACCCTTAGGGCAGGGATTGGATACGCAGTATTTT.